This T cell receptor (beta chain) came from a study of monozygotic twins with inflammatory bowel disease. Findings and limits, study-wide: On the inverse Simpson index, IBD patients scored lower for TCRbeta diversity than healthy co-twins. Data gave no support to a single strong signal or clonotype associated with IBD.

Template switching introduced UMIs that contain a 6-nucleotide sample barcode. TCRdb reanalyzed the 5' RACE reads and collapses them to one entry per CDR3 protein, without DNA. The clone table shows about 210,000 distinct CDR3 sequences, with the ten largest holding about 8%. As regards this clonotype: Its cognate antigen is unknown.

Germline values: CDR1 DFQATT, CDR2 SNEGSKA (reference sequence). The CDR3 loop spans 14 amino acids. This clonotype was sampled from a human donor with ulcerative colitis or Crohn's disease, or a healthy co-twin of an affected twin (not recorded which). The specimen sequenced was blood. This sequence joins TRBV20-1 and TRBJ2-1; TCRdb's D call, TRBD1, is unchecked because there is no DNA. CDR3: CSARYTWPGNEQFF.